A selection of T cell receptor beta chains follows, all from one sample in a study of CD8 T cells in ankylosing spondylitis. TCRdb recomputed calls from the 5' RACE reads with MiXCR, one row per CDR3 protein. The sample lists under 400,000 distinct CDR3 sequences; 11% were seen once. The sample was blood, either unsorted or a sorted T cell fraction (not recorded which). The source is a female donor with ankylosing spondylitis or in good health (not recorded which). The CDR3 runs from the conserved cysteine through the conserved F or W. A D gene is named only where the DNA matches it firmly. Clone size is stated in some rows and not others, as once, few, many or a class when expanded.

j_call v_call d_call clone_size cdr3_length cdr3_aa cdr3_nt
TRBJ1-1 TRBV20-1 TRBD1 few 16 CSAADLTGSTNTEAFF TGCAGTGCGGCCGATTTGACAGGGAGTACGAACACTGAAGCTTTCTTT
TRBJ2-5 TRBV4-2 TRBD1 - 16 CASSQAKTGGKETQYF TGTGCCAGCAGCCAAGCGAAGACAGGGGGCAAGGAGACCCAGTACTTC
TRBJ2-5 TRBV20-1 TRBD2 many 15 CSARDPLAGIKTQYF TGCAGTGCTAGAGATCCGCTAGCGGGAATTAAGACCCAGTACTTC
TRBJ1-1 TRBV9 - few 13 CASSPDVYTEAFF TGTGCCAGCAGCCCCGATGTCTACACTGAAGCTTTCTTT
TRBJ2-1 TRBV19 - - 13 CASSLPSGGEQFF TGTGCCAGTAGTCTCCCCTCCGGGGGTGAGCAGTTCTTC
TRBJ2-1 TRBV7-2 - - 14 CASSLARARDEQFF TGTGCCAGCAGCCTGGCCAGGGCTCGGGATGAGCAGTTCTTC
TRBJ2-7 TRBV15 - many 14 CATSRDPGVGEQYF TGTGCCACCAGCAGAGACCCGGGGGTAGGCGAGCAGTACTTC
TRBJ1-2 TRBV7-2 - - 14 CASSLTQGDYGYTF TGTGCCAGCAGCTTAACCCAAGGGGACTATGGCTACACCTTC
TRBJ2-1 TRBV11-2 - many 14 CASSLDEGLVEQFF TGTGCCAGCAGCTTAGACGAAGGGCTAGTTGAGCAGTTCTTC
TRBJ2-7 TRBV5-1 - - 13 CASSLETTYEQHF TGTGCCAGCAGCCTAGAGACTACCTACGAGCAGCACTTC
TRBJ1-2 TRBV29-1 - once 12 CSAQDRFYGYTF TGCAGCGCCCAGGACAGATTCTATGGCTACACCTTC
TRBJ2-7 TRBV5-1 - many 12 CASRSTSYEQYF TGCGCCAGCAGGTCTACCTCCTACGAGCAGTACTTC
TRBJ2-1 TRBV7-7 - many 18 CASSLSSAPRSSYNEQFF TGTGCCAGCAGCTTATCTAGCGCGCCTAGGAGCTCCTACAATGAGCAGTTCTTC
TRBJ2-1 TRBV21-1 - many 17 CASSKPRGLVSGNEQFF TGTGCCAGCAGCAAACCCCGGGGCCTAGTCAGCGGCAATGAGCAGTTCTTC
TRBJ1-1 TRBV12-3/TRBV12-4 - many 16 CASRRSQGGANTEAFF TGTGCCAGCAGGAGATCCCAGGGCGGGGCGAACACTGAAGCTTTCTTT
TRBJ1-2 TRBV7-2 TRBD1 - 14 CASSPTRGQAGDTF TGTGCCAGCAGCCCTACCCGCGGACAGGCTGGCGACACCTTC
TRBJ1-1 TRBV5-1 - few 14 CASSFGTFNTEAFF TGCGCCAGCAGCTTCGGGACATTTAACACTGAAGCTTTCTTT
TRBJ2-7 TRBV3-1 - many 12 CASSQESKKQYF TGTGCCAGCAGCCAAGAGAGTAAAAAGCAGTACTTC
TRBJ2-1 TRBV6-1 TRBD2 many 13 CASSPSGTLTQFF TGTGCCAGCAGCCCTAGCGGGACCCTTACGCAGTTCTTC
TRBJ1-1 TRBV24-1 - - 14 CATRSGALSSEAFF TGTGCCACCCGGAGTGGCGCTTTGTCCTCTGAAGCTTTCTTT
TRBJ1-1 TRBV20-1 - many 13 CSARFSANTEAFF TGCAGTGCTAGATTTTCAGCGAACACTGAAGCTTTCTTT
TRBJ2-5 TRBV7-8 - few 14 CATSRMTVTETQYF TGTGCCACATCCCGTATGACAGTGACAGAGACCCAGTACTTC
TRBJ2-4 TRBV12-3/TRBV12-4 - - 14 CASSLGSDKNIQYF TGTGCCAGCAGCCTGGGGAGTGACAAAAACATTCAGTACTTC
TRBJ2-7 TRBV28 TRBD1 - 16 CASVSGGTGSPYEQYF TGTGCCAGCGTGAGTGGTGGGACAGGGAGCCCCTACGAGCAGTACTTC
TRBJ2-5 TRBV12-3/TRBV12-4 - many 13 CASSLWEGETQYF TGTGCCAGCAGTTTATGGGAAGGCGAGACCCAGTACTTC
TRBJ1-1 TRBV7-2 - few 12 CASSFGTREAFF TGTGCCAGCAGCTTCGGAACAAGAGAAGCTTTCTTT
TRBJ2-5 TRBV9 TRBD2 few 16 CASSVDTSGAIETQYF TGTGCCAGCAGCGTAGACACTAGCGGGGCCATAGAGACCCAGTACTTC
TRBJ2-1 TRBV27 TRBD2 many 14 CASSAPGRGDEQFF TGTGCCAGCAGTGCCCCCGGGCGGGGGGATGAGCAGTTCTTC
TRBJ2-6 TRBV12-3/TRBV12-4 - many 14 CASSGSSGANVLTF TGTGCCAGCAGTGGAAGCTCTGGGGCCAACGTCCTGACTTTC
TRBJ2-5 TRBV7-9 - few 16 CASSPQGRRTQETQYF TGTGCCAGCAGTCCCCAAGGCAGGAGAACCCAAGAGACCCAGTACTTC
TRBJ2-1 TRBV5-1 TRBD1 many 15 CASSSQTGGEDEQFF TGCGCCAGCAGCTCACAAACAGGGGGCGAGGATGAGCAGTTCTTC
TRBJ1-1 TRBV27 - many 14 CASSKGTPNTEAFF TGTGCCAGCAGCAAAGGGACACCCAACACTGAAGCTTTCTTT
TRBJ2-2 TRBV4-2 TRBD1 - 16 CASGQAGGADTGELFF TGTGCCAGCGGCCAAGCAGGGGGCGCGGACACCGGGGAGCTGTTTTTT
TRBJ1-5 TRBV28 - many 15 CASSLRTTSNQPQHF TGTGCCAGCAGTTTAAGGACAACTAGCAATCAGCCCCAGCATTTT
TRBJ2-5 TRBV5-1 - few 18 CASTVAPPGQSVQETQYF TGCGCCAGCACCGTAGCCCCACCCGGACAGTCAGTCCAAGAGACCCAGTACTTC
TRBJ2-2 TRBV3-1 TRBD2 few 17 CASSQPWGGGNTGELFF TGTGCCAGCAGCCAACCCTGGGGGGGAGGCAACACCGGGGAGCTGTTTTTT
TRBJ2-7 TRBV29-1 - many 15 CSVEDGRQQGDEQYF TGCAGCGTTGAAGATGGGAGACAACAGGGAGACGAGCAGTACTTC